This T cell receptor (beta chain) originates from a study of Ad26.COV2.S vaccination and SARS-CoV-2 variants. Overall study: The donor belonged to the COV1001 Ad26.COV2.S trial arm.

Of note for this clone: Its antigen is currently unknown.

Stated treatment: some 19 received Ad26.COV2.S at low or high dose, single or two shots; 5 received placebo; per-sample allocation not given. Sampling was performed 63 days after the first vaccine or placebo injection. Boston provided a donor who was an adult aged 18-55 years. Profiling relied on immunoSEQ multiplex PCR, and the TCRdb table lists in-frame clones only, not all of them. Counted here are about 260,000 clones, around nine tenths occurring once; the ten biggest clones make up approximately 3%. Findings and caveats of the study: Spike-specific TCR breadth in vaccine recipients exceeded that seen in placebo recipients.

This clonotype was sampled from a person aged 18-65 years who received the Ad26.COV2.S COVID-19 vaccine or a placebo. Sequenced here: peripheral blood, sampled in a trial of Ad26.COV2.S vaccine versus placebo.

The CDR3 nucleotides read TGTGCCAGCAGCCAAAGGGGCGTGAACACTGAAGCTTTCTTT. This sequence encodes CASSQRGVNTEAFF. The chain combines TRBV3-1 (or the pseudogene TRBV3-2) with TRBJ1-1, with D possibly TRBD1 on 5 matching bases. Germline assignment: CDR1 LGHDT and CDR2 YNNKEL (reference sequence). The ends were cut back, 2 bases at V and 0 bases at J, with 7 bases in the middle. The CDR3 runs 14 residues.